This T cell receptor (beta chain) emerged from a study of vaccination effects on CD4 cells after COVID-19. Turning to the study itself: Vaccination of participants consisted of two doses of either the BNT162b2 or mRNA-1273 vaccine.

Assay: immunoSEQ multiplex PCR; the TCRdb copy retains only in-frame clones and omits some. The table shows about 61,000 clones, with around 81% occurring only once. As regards this clone: The antigen remains undetermined.

General study points: Convalescent patients were scarce in the study, and it lacked early post-infection timepoints.

Using viral peptide pools, the ViraFEST assay grew out antigen-specific CD4+ T cells prior to sequencing. Following a roughly ten-day culture, CD4+ T cells were purified. CDR1 SNHLY and CDR2 FYNNEI come from the germline V gene. V lost 5 bases to trimming and J lost 5 bases; unmatched junction nucleotides: 2. This CDR3 comprises 13 residues. The clonotype comes from a human donor who received a COVID-19 vaccine. This sample comprised CD4+ T cells from PBMCs cultured with HCoV-229E spike peptides, obtained before COVID-19 vaccination. The chain recombines TRBV2 with TRBJ2-2; 7 nucleotides align to TRBD1. CDR3 coding DNA: TGTGCCAGCAGTAGACAGGGTACCGGGGAGCTGTTTTTT. Its protein is CASSRQGTGELFF.